These 13 T cell receptor beta chains originate from one sample sequenced in a study of cytomegalovirus exposure and HLA in healthy donors. Primers: 60 Vbeta forward and 13 Jbeta reverse. Some clones are missing from TCRdb's copy, which holds only in-frame ones; the method was immunoSEQ multiplex PCR. Among about 260,000 clones listed, around four fifths were seen once. The sequenced material came from PBMCs. The receptors stem from a woman in her forties in good health and CMV-seropositive.

The genes are TRBV5-1 and TRBJ2-2, with 10 bases matching TRBD2. CDR1 SGHRS and CDR2 YFSETQ come from the germline V gene. The CDR3 is 15 amino acids. Trimming removed 3 bases from V and 7 bases from J; junction bases left unmatched: 6. Here the CDR3 DNA reads TGCGCCAGCAGCTACGGGACTAGCGAAGGCGGGGAGCTGTTTTTT. Translation: CASSYGTSEGGELFF.

This chain uses TRBV28 with TRBJ1-4, with no clear D. Germline V gene lookup returns CDR1 MDHEN and CDR2 SYDVKM. This CDR3 has 13 amino acids. V lost 6 bases to trimming and J lost 8 bases, with 13 bases between them. The CDR3 DNA is TGTGCCAGCAGCCAACCAACCCAGGAAAAACTGTTTTTT. It specifies CASSQPTQEKLFF.

This chain uses TRBV6-5 with TRBJ2-1, with 12 bases lining up with TRBD2. J was trimmed by 7 bases and V by 7 bases; bases with no gene match: 8. Germline CDR1 reads MNHEY; CDR2 reads SVGAGI. This CDR3 region has 15 residues. CDR3 amino acids: CASKILAGGWNEQFF. The CDR3 DNA reads as TGTGCCAGCAAGATACTAGCGGGAGGATGGAATGAGCAGTTCTTC.

V is TRBV19 and J is TRBJ2-7; TRBD2 is a possible D gene (6 bases). Germline V lookup: CDR1 LNHDA, CDR2 SQIVND (reference sequence). Trimming left V 5 bases short and J 2 bases short, with 28 bases between. This CDR3 is 19 amino acids long. In DNA form, the CDR3 reads TGTGCCAGTAGTCCCGGGCGTGCTTTGGGCGGGGCTGGGACCTACGAGCAGTACTTC. Protein product: CASSPGRALGGAGTYEQYF.

The chain carries TRBV15 and TRBJ2-5; a weak D match, TRBD2 (6 bases). This CDR3 comprises 18 residues. V was pared by 0 bases and J by 4 bases, with 21 bases between. CDR1 is LNHNV, CDR2 YYDKDF, per germline (reference sequence). The CDR3 region is CATSRDNSAGTWRETQYF. The CDR3, as DNA: TGTGCCACCAGCAGAGATAATTCGGCAGGGACTTGGAGAGAGACCCAGTACTTC.

This clone was seen once. V usage is TRBV2 and J usage is TRBJ2-1, with 7 bases matching TRBD2. Germline trimming cut 9 bases from V and 6 bases from J; bases unmatched to any gene: 8. The CDR3 has 13 amino acids. The germline V gene encodes CDR1 SNHLY and CDR2 FYNNEI. The CDR3 region is CARKFAGVNEQFF. DNA for the CDR3: TGTGCCAGAAAATTCGCGGGAGTCAATGAGCAGTTCTTC. The variable domain in full, with the rest retrieved from reference TRBV2 and TRBJ2-1, is EPEVTQTPSHQVTQMGQEVILRCVPISNHLYFYWYRQILGQKVEFLVSFYNNEISEKSEIFDDQFSVERPDGSNFTLKIRSTKLEDSAMYFCARKFAGVNEQFFGPGTRLTVL.

The genes are TRBV6-5 and TRBJ2-3, with D possibly TRBD2 on 6 matching bases. Per germline, CDR1 MNHEY and CDR2 SVGAGI. Trimming shortened V by 0 bases and J by 9 bases, and 13 bases separated the two germline ends. The CDR3 totals 14 residues. This chain's CDR3 is CASSYSTRPTTQYF. The CDR3 DNA reads TGTGCCAGCAGTTACTCGACTAGACCCACCACGCAGTATTTT.

V usage is TRBV15 and J usage is TRBJ1-3; tentative D call: TRBD1 (6 bases). This CDR3 spans 17 amino acids. Germline assignment: CDR1 LNHNV and CDR2 YYDKDF (reference sequence). V was cut by 0 bases and J by 0 bases, with 12 bases left in between. CDR3 sequence reads: CATSRDGRGSSGNTIYF. The CDR3 DNA sequence: TGTGCCACCAGCAGAGATGGGAGGGGGAGCTCTGGAAACACCATATATTTT.

The chain employs TRBV27 and TRBJ1-1; D remains unclear. The CDR3 spans 14 residues. Trimming took off 5 bases at V and 8 bases at J, with 18 bases between the two ends. Germline lookup yields CDR1 MNHEY and CDR2 SMNVEV (reference sequence). This CDR3 reads CASSPTIGGEEAFF. In DNA, the CDR3 is TGTGCCAGCAGTCCCACCATTGGAGGAGAAGAAGCTTTCTTT.

This clone was detected only a few times. This chain uses TRBV7-9 with TRBJ2-1, with unresolved D. V shed 5 bases and J shed 9 bases, with 11 bases lying between them. Germline values: CDR1 SEHNR, CDR2 FQNEAQ (reference sequence). The CDR3 is made up of 12 amino acids. The CDR3 spells CASSTTPGEQFF. The CDR3, as DNA: TGTGCCAGCAGCACGACCCCGGGTGAGCAGTTCTTC. Combining the CDR3 with reference TRBV7-9 and TRBJ2-1 gives the whole variable domain DTGVSQNPRHKITKRGQNVTFRCDPISEHNRLYWYRQTLGQGPEFLTYFQNEAQLEKSRLLSDRFSAERPKGSFSTLEIQRTEQGDSAMYLCASSTTPGEQFFGPGTRLTVL.

This sequence joins TRBV13 and TRBJ1-2; D gene ambiguous. V was pared by 6 bases and J by 1 base, with 9 bases between. The CDR3 loop spans 13 amino acids. Germline CDR1 and CDR2: PRHDT and FYEKMQ (reference sequence). The CDR3 DNA reads as TGTGCCAGCAGGCGTCAATTTAACTATGGCTACACCTTC. Translating gives CASRRQFNYGYTF. The whole variable domain, filled in from reference TRBV13 and TRBJ1-2, reads AAGVIQSPRHLIKEKRETATLKCYPIPRHDTVYWYQQGPGQDPQFLISFYEKMQSDKGSIPDRFSAQQFSDYHSELNMSSLELGDSALYFCASRRQFNYGYTFGSGTRLTVV.

This clone was counted a single time. This sequence joins TRBV27 and TRBJ1-4; 8 bases align to TRBD1. V shed 6 bases and J 7 bases; nucleotides not matched to a gene: 7. The CDR3 contains 14 residues. Germline CDR1 MNHEY, CDR2 SMNVEV (reference sequence). For the CDR3, the DNA is TGTGCCAGCAGCGGACAGGGCATGGGTGAAAAACTGTTTTTT. As protein: CASSGQGMGEKLFF.

Comments on this clone: One end of the junction fails to match germline, which may point to a read error. This chain uses TRBV2 with TRBJ2-7; a weak D match, TRBD1 (5 bases). Looked up from germline, CDR1 is SNHLY and CDR2 is FYNNEI. CDR3 length: 11 amino acids. The CDR3, as DNA: TGTGCCAGCAGTGTAAGGGGTCAGGCCGTCTTC. This encodes CASSVRGQAVF.